The T cell receptor beta chain described here comes from a study of metastatic and nonmetastatic thyroid tumors (dated by TCRdb to the early 2020s). Regarding the research as a whole: The researchers compared repertoires between peripheral blood samples and tumor or nodule tissue samples from patients with malignant or benign thyroid disease.

No patient had received any treatment before thyroid surgery. Using T-cell receptor beta sequencing, the study looked back at clinical samples from patients collected from about 2011 to 2018. This clone was seen ten or more times. Its antigen is unknown. Base-call qualities are not available, and no considerably larger clone is one nucleotide away. Other DNA sequences in the sample encode the same CDR3. The germline V gene yields SGHVS for CDR1 and FQNEAQ for CDR2. The CDR3 holds 15 amino acids from the cysteine to the phenylalanine. Left in the record is the CDR3 DNA by itself, 45 bases read in frame from the first base. Germline trimming: 1 base from V, 1 base from J; junction bases outside gene matches: 3. Receptor libraries were prepared by PCR. These reads were obtained on an Illumina HiSeq 4000. High-throughput sequencing was used to profile the CDR3 region of the TCR beta-chain in every patient. Per the original workflow: A classifier to discriminate distant-metastatic papillary thyroid cancer patients was built from CDR3 differences across clinicopathological groups. To measure repertoire diversity the researchers used the Shannon index, while the Morisita-Horn index served to gauge how similar the tumor and blood repertoires were. The public reads were reanalyzed by TCRdb: fastp trimming at Q25, MiXCR alignment, in-frame beta chains only. The V and J calls come from TCRdb's annotation, not from the publication. This sample holds about 6,200 clones; roughly a third were observed only once. The ten top clones hold 15% to 20% of the sample.

The investigation overall reported the following: TCR beta diversity was reported as significantly higher in malignant tumors than in benign nodules, in both blood and tumor samples.

The sequence derives from a female donor with papillary thyroid cancer or a benign thyroid nodule (not recorded which). Some clones in this sample may be carry-over from other donors' samples. Rearrangement joined TRBV7-8 to TRBJ2-7; TRBD1 agrees with 8 junctional bases. Sequenced input: adjacent normal tissue. The CDR3 protein sequence reads: CASSLGGQESYEQYF. DNA sequence: TGTGCCAGCAGCTTAGGGGGACAGGAATCCTACGAGCAGTACTTC.